This T cell receptor beta chain was observed in a study of shared clonotypes between healthy human individuals. With V trimmed by 6 bases and J by 10 bases, 12 bases remained unmatched. The CDR3 covers 14 residues. In germline, CDR1 is MNHEY, CDR2 SVGAGI. Clones were sequenced by immunoSEQ multiplex PCR, and TCRdb holds only the in-frame ones, with some missing. The sample has around 1.5 million clones, about 98% seen once. The rearrangement links TRBV6-5 to TRBJ2-1; 7 bases line up with TRBD1. The sequenced material came from naive CD4+ T cells sorted from blood. Subset reported: CD45RA+ positively selected. The receptor's source is a man aged 30-40 years in good health. The DNA for the CDR3 is TGTGCCAGCAGCCACCCCGGGGACAGTTGGGAGCAGTTCTTC. It translates to CASSHPGDSWEQFF.